This T cell receptor (beta chain) was recovered during a study of Ad26.COV2.S vaccination and SARS-CoV-2 variants. In the study overall: Ad26.COV2.S was injected intramuscularly once or twice, 56 days apart.

Only in-frame clones appear in the TCRdb table, and some are missing; sequencing was by immunoSEQ multiplex PCR. The sample carries almost 400,000 clones, about nine tenths recorded once. Concerning this clone: The antigen remains undetermined.

Broader study findings: Vaccine recipients had higher spike-specific TCR breadth than placebo recipients.

Treatment described: around 19 received Ad26.COV2.S at low or high dose, single or two shots; about 5 received placebo; per-sample allocation not given. Sampling occurred on day 63 after the first vaccine or placebo injection. The sample came from a Boston adult aged 18-55 years. The germline V and J ends were trimmed by 10 bases and 3 bases, with 19 bases remaining between them. The CDR3 has 15 amino acids. CDR1 is MGHDK and CDR2 is SYGVNS in the germline V gene. This TCR derives from a person between 18 and 65 years old who received the Ad26.COV2.S COVID-19 vaccine or a placebo. This chain links TRBV25-1 with TRBJ1-5; unclear D gene. This sample comprised peripheral blood, obtained in a trial of Ad26.COV2.S vaccine versus placebo. CDR3 protein: CAIPTETFFNQPQHF. CDR3 DNA sequence: TGTGCCATCCCCACGGAGACTTTCTTCAATCAGCCCCAGCATTTT.